This TCR beta chain came from a study of blood T cell repertoires in COVID-19. On the study more broadly: Researchers got acute and convalescent COVID-19 samples from the United States, Italy and Spain. Sources were T cells, B-cell-depleted T cells, or PBMCs; the material itself was cDNA or gDNA.

In the authors' methods: Amplification of reference gene primers was used by the study to estimate nucleated cell counts. Sequenced by immunoSEQ multiplex PCR; TCRdb stores in-frame clones only, minus some. V and J calls plus clone size are reproduced from that table; the DNA served to infer D and trimming. The sample has around 250,000 clones, approximately 89% seen once. To note about this clone: The conserved closing phenylalanine or tryptophan is absent in this CDR3, likely reflecting a read error. The DNA is omitted, as the CDR3 cannot be located on it reliably, and the CDR3 follows TCRdb's listing.

The receptor was derived from a woman between 40 and 55 years old who had recovered from COVID-19. The specimen was peripheral blood.

CDR3 amino acids: CASSDFRDRVSPG. The chain joins TRBV2 to TRBJ1-1; TRBD1, as called in the table, went unchecked against the DNA. The CDR3 region is 13 residues in length, termini included. Germline CDR1 SNHLY, CDR2 FYNNEI.